The subject of this entry is one TCR beta chain. As yet, its antigen is unknown. The record originates from a study of cytomegalovirus exposure and HLA in healthy donors. It was with 60 Vbeta and 13 Jbeta primers that the PCR ran. Profiling relied on immunoSEQ multiplex PCR, and the TCRdb table lists in-frame clones only, not all of them. In the table there are around 150,000 clones, approximately 80% of which are singletons. Study conclusions and caveats: It was taken for granted in presence/absence analyses that sequencing depth across donors was roughly uniform. V- and J-gene trimming in TCR beta was tied to a missense DCLRE1C variant by an analysis performed later.

There are 15 residues in the CDR3. Germline lookup yields CDR1 MDHEN and CDR2 SYDVKM. With V trimmed by 5 bases and J by 4 bases, 4 bases remained unmatched. The TCR comes from a woman aged 50 to 60 in good health and CMV-seronegative. The chain is built from TRBV28 and TRBJ2-3; 12 bases map to TRBD2. Sequencing was done on a sample of PBMCs. The CDR3 spells CASSQTSGSPDTQYF. Written as DNA, the CDR3 is TGTGCCAGCAGTCAGACTAGCGGGAGCCCAGATACGCAGTATTTT.